This T cell receptor (beta chain) was sequenced during a study of vaccination and CD4 T cells after COVID-19. Study-wide context: Stimuli were overlapping spike peptide pools of SARS-CoV-2 and three common cold coronaviruses (HCoV-NL63, HCoV-OC43, HCoV-229E).

Treatment indicated: approximately 11-day PBMC culture with coronavirus spike peptide pools or control peptides (ViraFEST assay). Expanded clonotypes were found by TCR sequencing after peptide-pool stimulation (ViraFEST). IL-2 at 9.5 to 10 IU/ml and peptide pools at approximately 10 ug/ml were added to PBMCs cultured at over 1.5 million per well. In its sample, this clonotype is medium-sized. The antigen remains unidentified. With the Oncomine TCR Beta short-read assay, DNA from cultured CD4+ T cells was sequenced. TCRdb called the PCR reads again in MiXCR, with one record for every CDR3 protein. The sample holds 14,000 to 15,000 distinct CDR3 sequences, about two fifths seen once. Sequencing was done on a sample of CD4+ T cells from blood, cultured in vitro. This clonotype originated in a human donor who had recovered from COVID-19.

The CDR3 DNA follows: TGCAGTGCTGTTCACCTAGGAGACGAGACCCAGTACTTC. Translating it yields CSAVHLGDETQYF. V usage is TRBV20-1 and J usage is TRBJ2-5, with no clear D. V was cut by 5 bases and J by 5 bases, with 15 bases left in between. Per the germline V gene, CDR1 is DFQATT and CDR2 is SNEGSKA (reference sequence). The CDR3 runs 13 residues.